What follows are 11 T cell receptor beta chains derived from one specimen sequenced in a study of cytomegalovirus exposure and HLA in healthy donors. A multiplex PCR was run with 60 Vbeta primers and 13 Jbeta primers. Libraries were prepared by immunoSEQ multiplex PCR; TCRdb keeps only in-frame clonotypes and omits some of them. The table lists around 200,000 clones, 75% to 85% of them singletons, with around 2.3% in the top ten. The material sequenced was PBMCs. The receptors stem from a woman aged 50 to 65 in good health and CMV-seronegative.

The rearrangement uses TRBV10-3 and TRBJ1-6, with 10 bases fitting TRBD1. V trimming: 9 bases; J trimming: 7 bases; junction bases outside the gene matches: 9. CDR1 is ENHRY and CDR2 is SYGVKD in the germline V gene. There are 15 residues in the CDR3. DNA for the CDR3: TGTGCCATATCGACAGGGGGCGCATCAAATTCACCCCTCCACTTT. It yields the protein CAISTGGASNSPLHF.

The DNA of the CDR3 is TGTGCCAGCAGTCCCGGGACTAGCGGGAATCGTGAGCAGTTCTTC. Its protein product is CASSPGTSGNREQFF. The chain combines TRBV2 with TRBJ2-1; 13 bases map to TRBD2. V was pared by 5 bases and J by 9 bases, with 7 bases of the junction left unmatched. The CDR3 is 15 amino acids. Germline V gene data show CDR1 as SNHLY and CDR2 as FYNNEI.

The chain is built from TRBV5-1 and TRBJ2-5; 11 positions match TRBD2. Unmatched junction bases numbered 9, after V lost 3 bases and J lost 5 bases. Germline V CDR1 and CDR2: SGHRS, YFSETQ. The CDR3 sequence is 16 residues long. The DNA for the CDR3 is TGCGCCAGCAGCTCCCTACTAGCGGGGGAGAGGGAGACCCAGTACTTC. Protein: CASSSLLAGERETQYF.

This rearrangement joins TRBV29-1 to TRBJ1-5; D is possibly TRBD1 (6 bases). Germline V gene lookup returns CDR1 SQVTM and CDR2 ANQGSEA. This CDR3 spans 13 amino acids. In DNA, the CDR3 is TGCAGTGGTTACAGGGACCCCTCTCGTCCTCAGCATTTT. It yields the protein CSGYRDPSRPQHF.

The V call is TRBV7-2, the J call TRBJ1-1, with TRBD1 matching over 8 bases. Germline trimming cut 0 bases from V and 7 bases from J; bases unmatched to any gene: 7. The CDR3 totals 15 residues. Germline V gives CDR1 SGHTA, CDR2 FQGNSA. CDR3 coding DNA: TGTGCCAGCAGCTTAGCAGGACAGGGTCAGGGTGAAGCTTTCTTT. Its protein is CASSLAGQGQGEAFF.

J is TRBJ1-1 and V is TRBV5-1; D perhaps matches TRBD1 (6 bases). With 0 bases removed from V and 1 base from J, the gap between germline ends came to 13 bases. CDR1 is SGHRS and CDR2 is YFSETQ in the germline V gene. CDR3 size: 16 residues. CDR3 coding DNA: TGCGCCAGCAGCTTGGATCTGGGGGCAGCGAACACTGAAGCTTTCTTT. Protein product: CASSLDLGAANTEAFF.

CDR3 protein: CASSLIRDTTEAFF. The CDR3 DNA reads as TGTGCCAGCAGCTTAATTCGGGATACGACTGAAGCTTTCTTT. The genes are TRBV7-2 and TRBJ1-1; D remains unclear. Trimming left V 2 bases short and J 5 bases short, with 12 bases between. CDR3 length: 14 residues. CDR1 is SGHTA and CDR2 is FQGNSA in the germline V gene.

V is TRBV6-5 and J is TRBJ1-1; 10 bases fit TRBD1. The germline CDR1 and CDR2 sequences are MNHEY and SVGAGI. J lost 4 bases, V lost 6 bases, and 8 bases had no gene match. The CDR3 consists of 15 residues. The CDR3 sequence: CASRPRTGGSTEAFF. The DNA for the CDR3 is TGTGCCAGCAGACCCCGGACAGGGGGGAGCACTGAAGCTTTCTTT.

There are a few counts of this clone. The chain employs TRBV29-1 and TRBJ2-7; maybe TRBD2 (7 bases). CDR1 is SQVTM and CDR2 is ANQGSEA in the germline V gene. Deletions cut 6 bases from V and 4 bases from J, with 13 bases between. CDR3 length: 12 residues. CDR3 sequence: CSVQGGAYEQYF. CDR3 in DNA: TGCAGCGTCCAAGGGGGGGCGTACGAGCAGTACTTC.

The chain uses TRBV5-1 and TRBJ1-1; 8 nucleotides align to TRBD1. CDR1 is SGHRS, CDR2 YFSETQ, per germline. The CDR3 consists of 14 residues. The trim removed 5 bases at V and 2 bases at J, leaving 5 bases unmatched. The CDR3 is CASRDGTGNTEAFF. The CDR3 DNA reads as TGCGCCAGCAGAGATGGGACAGGAAACACTGAAGCTTTCTTT.

This clone was counted between two and nine times. The J gene is TRBJ2-7, the V gene TRBV5-4; 8 bases fit TRBD2. The junction had 4 bases not matched to a gene; V was cut back by 2 bases and J by 0 bases. Germline CDR1 reads SGHNT; CDR2 reads YYREEE (reference sequence). The CDR3 length is 15 residues. CDR3 loop: CASSFGLAFSYEQYF. The CDR3 DNA reads TGTGCCAGCAGCTTCGGACTAGCTTTCTCCTACGAGCAGTACTTC.